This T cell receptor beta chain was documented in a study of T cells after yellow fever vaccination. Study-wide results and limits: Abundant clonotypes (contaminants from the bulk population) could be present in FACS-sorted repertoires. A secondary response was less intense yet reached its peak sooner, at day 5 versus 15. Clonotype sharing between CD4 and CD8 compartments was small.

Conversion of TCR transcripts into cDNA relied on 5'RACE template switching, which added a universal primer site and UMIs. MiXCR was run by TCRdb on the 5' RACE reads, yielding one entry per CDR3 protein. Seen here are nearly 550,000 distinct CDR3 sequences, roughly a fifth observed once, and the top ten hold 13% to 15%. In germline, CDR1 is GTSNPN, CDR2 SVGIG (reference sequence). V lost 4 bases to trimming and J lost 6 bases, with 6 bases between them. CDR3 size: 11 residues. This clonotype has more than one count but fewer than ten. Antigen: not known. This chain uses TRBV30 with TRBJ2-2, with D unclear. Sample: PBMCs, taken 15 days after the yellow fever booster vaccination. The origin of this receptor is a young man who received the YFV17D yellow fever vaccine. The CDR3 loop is CAWIFAGELFF. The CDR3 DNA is TGTGCCTGGATATTTGCCGGGGAGCTGTTTTTT.